This TCR beta chain was obtained from a study of blood T cell repertoires in COVID-19. As originally analysed: How many nucleated cells were present was estimated from reference gene primer amplification. Measured with immunoSEQ multiplex PCR; TCRdb has only the in-frame clones, and not every one. V, J and clone size derive from that table, while D and trimming were established from the DNA sequence. The sample lists 150,000 to 200,000 clones; under 80% were seen once. The germline V gene encodes CDR1 LGHNA and CDR2 YNFKEQ. The J segment lost 2 bases and the V segment lost 0 bases, leaving 11 bases of the junction unmatched. The CDR3 spans 18 residues. This clone occurred many times.

Sequenced material: peripheral blood. The origin of this receptor is a man between 50 and 59 years old who had recovered from COVID-19. V is TRBV4-2 and J is TRBJ2-7, with 9 bases matching TRBD2. The CDR3 region has the DNA TGTGCCAGCAGCCAAGATGCAGCGGGAGGACCCATGACCTACGAGCAGTACTTC. It specifies CASSQDAAGGPMTYEQYF.